The 8 T cell receptor beta chains presented below share a single source sample, sequenced in a study of T cell clonotyping in hematopoietic cell transplantation. Sequenced by immunoSEQ multiplex PCR; TCRdb stores in-frame clones only, minus some. The table includes roughly 12,000 clones, 40% to 60% detected once. Input material: peripheral blood mononuclear cells. The origin of the receptors is a man between 45 and 60 years old in good health. Some clones in this sample may be carry-over from other donors' samples.

By its share, this clone is medium-sized. The chain couples TRBV19 to TRBJ1-4; D not certain. CDR1 and CDR2 from the germline V gene are LNHDA and SQIVND (reference sequence). The CDR3 length is 15 residues. V lost 5 bases and J lost 4, with 14 bases in between. The CDR3 loop is CASSSWAANNEKLFF. CDR3 bases: TGTGCCAGTAGTTCGTGGGCAGCTAATAATGAAAAACTGTTTTTT.

This CDR3 is CAWTSGRGGDGEQFF. In DNA form, the CDR3 reads TGTGCCTGGACGAGCGGGAGAGGAGGGGATGGTGAGCAGTTCTTC. V and J are TRBV30 and TRBJ2-1, with 8 bases fitting TRBD2. CDR1 and CDR2 from the germline V gene are GTSNPN and SVGIG (reference sequence). V shed 4 bases, J shed 9 bases, and the junction held 14 bases outside the gene matches. CDR3 length equals 15 residues. Combining the CDR3 with reference TRBV30 and TRBJ2-1 gives the whole variable domain SQTIHQWPATLVQPVGSPLSLECTVEGTSNPNLYWYRQAAGRGLQLLFYSVGIGQISSEVPQNLSASRPQDRQFILSSKKLLLSDSGFYLCAWTSGRGGDGEQFFGPGTRLTVL.

This clone was counted only a few times. This rearrangement joins TRBV27 to TRBJ1-6, with a possible D match to TRBD1 (5 bases). CDR1 is MNHEY, CDR2 SMNVEV, per germline (reference sequence). V lost 5 bases and J lost 10, with 15 bases in between. The CDR3 contains 14 residues. The CDR3 nucleotides read TGTGCCAGCAGTCCCCTTGGGGCCAACTCACCCCTCCACTTT. Its protein product is CASSPLGANSPLHF.

The chain joins TRBV11-2 to TRBJ1-3, with TRBD1 as a possible D gene (5 bases). This CDR3 contains 14 residues. V shed 2 bases and J shed 2 bases, with 7 bases lying between them. CDR1 and CDR2 from the germline V gene are SGHAT and FQNNGV. CDR3 sequence reads: CASSLNRPGNTIYF. DNA for the CDR3: TGTGCCAGCAGCTTAAACAGGCCTGGAAACACCATATATTTT.

V gene TRBV29-1 combines with J gene TRBJ2-5; D remains ambiguous. V lost 3 bases to trimming and J lost 0 bases, with 11 bases between them. There are 14 residues in the CDR3. The germline gives CDR1 SQVTM, CDR2 ANQGSEA. CDR3 DNA sequence: TGCAGCGTTGAGCCTACAGCCTACCAAGAGACCCAGTACTTC. Translation: CSVEPTAYQETQYF.

The rearrangement uses TRBV6-1 and TRBJ2-1; TRBD1 aligns across 7 bases. Germline V gene sequence: CDR1 MNHNS, CDR2 SASEGT. The CDR3 spans 13 residues. J gave up 8 bases and V 6 bases, and 7 bases lay outside the gene matches. CDR3 nucleotides: TGTGCCAGCAGCCGGACAGGTACCGATGAGCAGTTCTTC. As protein: CASSRTGTDEQFF.

The chain combines TRBV14 with TRBJ1-4; D may be TRBD1 (5 bases). The CDR3 sequence is 13 residues long. Germline V gene lookup returns CDR1 SGHDN and CDR2 FVKESK. V gave up 0 bases and J gave up 13 bases, with 12 bases separating them. CDR3 nucleotide sequence: TGTGCCAGCAGCCAAGATAGGAGGGGCGTACTGTTTTTT. This codes for CASSQDRRGVLFF.

The chain uses TRBV30 and TRBJ1-2, with D perhaps matching TRBD1 (5 bases). Germline CDR1 and CDR2: GTSNPN and SVGIG (reference sequence). V shed 5 bases and J shed 3 bases, with 13 bases lying between them. The CDR3 loop spans 13 amino acids. The CDR3 protein is CAWAPGLHYGYTF. The CDR3 DNA reads TGTGCCTGGGCCCCGGGACTGCACTATGGCTACACCTTC.